These 13 T cell receptor beta chains originate from one sample sequenced in a study of control samples from healthy donors and cancer patients. Only in-frame clones appear in the TCRdb table, and some are missing; sequencing was by immunoSEQ multiplex PCR. The table has about 150,000 clones, more than 85% seen once; the top ten hold approximately 5.7%. Sequenced input: blood. The receptors derive from a man younger than 35 in good health.

The genes are TRBV5-1 and TRBJ1-4; TRBD1 is a possible D gene (6 bases). The V and J ends lost 0 bases and 8 bases respectively, with 11 bases between them. The V gene's germline CDR1 is SGHRS and CDR2 YFSETQ. This CDR3 spans 14 amino acids. CDR3: CASSLGAGEEKLFF. Written as DNA, the CDR3 is TGCGCCAGCAGCTTGGGGGCAGGGGAGGAAAAACTGTTTTTT. The whole variable domain, remainder taken from reference TRBV5-1 and TRBJ1-4, is KAGVTQTPRYLIKTRGQQVTLSCSPISGHRSVSWYQQTPGQGLQFLFEYFSETQRNKGNFPGRFSGRQFSNSRSEMNVSTLELGDSALYLCASSLGAGEEKLFFGSGTQLSVL.

This clone appeared a single time. The J gene is TRBJ1-5, the V gene TRBV28, with a weak D call TRBD1 (5 bases). Per the germline V gene, CDR1 is MDHEN and CDR2 is SYDVKM. The V and J ends lost 11 bases and 1 base respectively, with 18 bases between them. The CDR3 is made up of 15 amino acids. The CDR3, as DNA: TGTGCCGCGCGGCAGCAGGGTCTCAGCAATCAGCCCCAGCATTTT. Amino acids: CAARQQGLSNQPQHF.

This clone was seen just once. V is TRBV18 and J is TRBJ2-1, with D perhaps TRBD1 (6 bases). Germline assignment: CDR1 KGHSH and CDR2 LQKENI. Trimming cost V 3 bases and J 8 bases, with 14 bases left between them. The CDR3 runs 14 residues. The chain's CDR3 is CASSPAAGEHEQFF. CDR3 nucleotides: TGTGCCAGCTCACCGGCTGCAGGGGAGCATGAGCAGTTCTTC.

The rearrangement uses TRBV29-1 and TRBJ1-2, with 8 bases fitting TRBD1. The V gene's germline CDR1 is SQVTM and CDR2 ANQGSEA. The trim removed 4 bases at V and 3 bases at J, leaving 4 bases unmatched. This CDR3 contains 13 residues. The CDR3 is CSVGGQGDYGYTF. CDR3 sequence (DNA): TGCAGCGTTGGTGGACAGGGCGACTATGGCTACACCTTC.

The chain joins TRBV5-1 to TRBJ2-1; TRBD2 agrees at 10 bases. This CDR3 comprises 15 residues. J lost 6 bases, V lost 5 bases, and 8 bases had no gene match. Germline CDR1 SGHRS, CDR2 YFSETQ. The CDR3 nucleotides read TGCGCCAGCAGTCCCGAGCGGGGGGGCTTCAATGAGCAGTTCTTC. It encodes CASSPERGGFNEQFF.

The chain links TRBV30 to TRBJ1-1; weak D call: TRBD1 (6 bases). This CDR3 is 14 amino acids long. The V gene lost 2 bases and the J gene lost 4 bases, with 14 bases spanning the gap. Per the germline V gene, CDR1 is GTSNPN and CDR2 is SVGIG (reference sequence). CDR3 bases: TGTGCCTGGAGTCCAAACAGGGAACTCACTGAAGCTTTCTTT. Translated: CAWSPNRELTEAFF.

The rearrangement uses TRBV7-2 and TRBJ1-1; tentatively, D is TRBD1 (5 bases). The CDR3 runs 16 residues. Trimming shortened V by 3 bases and J by 0 bases, and 14 bases separated the two germline ends. Germline V lookup: CDR1 SGHTA, CDR2 FQGNSA. The CDR3 is CASSFRGVDMNTEAFF. CDR3 nucleotides: TGTGCCAGCAGCTTCCGAGGGGTTGACATGAACACTGAAGCTTTCTTT.

The V and J genes are TRBV15 and TRBJ2-7; D may be TRBD1 or TRBD2 (5 bases each). CDR1 is LNHNV, CDR2 YYDKDF, per germline (reference sequence). Trimming shortened V by 5 bases and J by 3 bases, and 14 bases separated the two germline ends. CDR3 length: 14 amino acids. The CDR3, as DNA: TGTGCCACCAGCCCTAACAGGAGGAACTACGAGCAGTACTTC. Its protein is CATSPNRRNYEQYF.

This clone was seen a handful of times. The rearrangement links TRBV7-9 to TRBJ1-1; D is uncertain. This CDR3 comprises 15 residues. Trimming shortened V by 4 bases and J by 2 bases, and 14 bases separated the two germline ends. Per germline, CDR1 SEHNR and CDR2 FQNEAQ (reference sequence). The CDR3 protein is CASSSVGRNNTEAFF. CDR3 in DNA: TGTGCCAGCAGCTCCGTCGGCCGAAATAACACTGAAGCTTTCTTT.

The V and J genes are TRBV28 and TRBJ1-5, with D possibly matching TRBD1 (5 bases). V lost 5 bases and J 5 bases, leaving 13 bases between the germline ends. Germline lookup yields CDR1 MDHEN and CDR2 SYDVKM. This CDR3 region has 14 residues. CDR3 sequence (DNA): TGTGCCAGCAGTCCCGACAGAGATTATCAGCCCCAGCATTTT. Its protein is CASSPDRDYQPQHF.

The chain combines TRBV6-2 or TRBV6-3 with TRBJ2-1, with 12 bases identical to TRBD2. CDR1 is MNHEY and CDR2 is SVGEGT in the germline V gene. The CDR3 is 19 amino acids. V trimming: 3 bases; J trimming: 2 bases; junction bases outside the gene matches: 11. Written as DNA, the CDR3 is TGTGCCAGCAGTTATGTGGCTAGCGGGAGGGCCAGTACCTACAATGAGCAGTTCTTC. Its translation is CASSYVASGRASTYNEQFF.

The rearrangement links TRBV15 to TRBJ1-1; TRBD1 is a possible D gene (5 bases). The CDR3 is made up of 18 amino acids. Per the germline V gene, CDR1 is LNHNV and CDR2 is YYDKDF (reference sequence). V was clipped by 4 bases and J by 1 base, with 22 bases between them. DNA for the CDR3: TGTGCCACCAGCACTCTAGAGGGTCCTAGGACAAGGAACACTGAAGCTTTCTTT. This gives the protein CATSTLEGPRTRNTEAFF.

The chain recombines TRBV29-1 with TRBJ1-4, with D maybe TRBD1 (5 bases). Germline V gene lookup returns CDR1 SQVTM and CDR2 ANQGSEA. V was shortened by 5 bases and J by 8 bases, with 15 bases between the two germline ends. CDR3 size: 13 residues. For the CDR3, the DNA is TGCAGCGTTTCAGGGAGCGGGCGGGAAAAACTGTTTTTT. It translates to CSVSGSGREKLFF.